The present T cell receptor (beta chain) was sequenced within a study of a mutant IDH1 vaccine in newly diagnosed glioma. Study at large: Investigators started vaccination 4-6 weeks after radiotherapy alone, or with temozolomide cycles.

Comments on this clone: Its target is unknown.

The CDR3 is made up of 15 amino acids. Trimming at V came to 5 bases and at J to 7 bases, leaving 8 bases not matched to a gene. The V gene's germline CDR1 is SGHTA and CDR2 FQGNSA. TCRdb's copy holds only in-frame clones and misses some; the assay was immunoSEQ multiplex PCR. This sample has 30,000 to 35,000 clones; about 56% occur once, and the top ten carry approximately 11%. Indicated time point: week 5, during vaccination. Vaccine doses each comprised 300 ug of mutant IDH1 20-mer peptide, with topical imiquimod. In every donor, the tumor was a new WHO grade 3 or 4 IDH1-mutant, ATRX-lost astrocytoma.

Sequenced here: PBMCs, sampled from a glioma patient whose treatment included an IDH1 peptide vaccine. V usage is TRBV7-2 and J usage is TRBJ1-5, with 10 bases lining up with TRBD1. This TCR was recovered from a woman aged 18-30 years with glioma. The CDR3 DNA follows: TGTGCCAGCAGCCCCGACTGGGACAGGGGCCAGCCCCAGCATTTT. Translating it yields CASSPDWDRGQPQHF.